This T cell receptor (beta chain) came from a study of identical twins. General study findings and limits: Cross-sectional statistical analysis was relied on for the conclusions, without the same donors being followed.

Germline V gene lookup returns CDR1 SGHVS and CDR2 FQNEAQ. The CDR3 spans 12 residues. With 0 bases removed from V and 8 bases from J, the gap between germline ends came to 8 bases. MiXCR, run by TCRdb on the 5' RACE reads, gives a single entry per CDR3 protein. The sample shows some 710,000 distinct CDR3 sequences, around 5.7% of them seen only once. This clonotype was counted ten times or more. As yet, its antigen is unknown. The sequenced sample consisted of naive T cells sorted from blood. The chain has TRBV7-8 and TRBJ2-7; D call uncertain. The clonotype was recovered from a man aged 18 to 35 in good health. The CDR3 nucleotides are TGTGCCAGCAGCTTAGCGCTAGGACAGCAGTACGTC. It yields the protein CASSLALGQQYV.